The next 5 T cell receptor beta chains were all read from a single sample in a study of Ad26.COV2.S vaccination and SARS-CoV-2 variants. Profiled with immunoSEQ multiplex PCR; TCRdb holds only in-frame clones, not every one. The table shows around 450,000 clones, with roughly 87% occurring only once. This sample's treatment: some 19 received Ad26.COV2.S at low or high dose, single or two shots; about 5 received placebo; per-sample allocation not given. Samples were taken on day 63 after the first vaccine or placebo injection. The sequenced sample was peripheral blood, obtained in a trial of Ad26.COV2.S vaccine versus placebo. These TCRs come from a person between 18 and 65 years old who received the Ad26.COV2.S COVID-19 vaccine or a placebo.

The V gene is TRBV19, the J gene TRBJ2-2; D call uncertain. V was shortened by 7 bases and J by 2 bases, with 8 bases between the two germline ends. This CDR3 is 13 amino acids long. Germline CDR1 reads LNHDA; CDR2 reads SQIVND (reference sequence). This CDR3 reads CASTQHNTGELFF. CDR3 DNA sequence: TGTGCCAGTACTCAGCACAACACCGGGGAGCTGTTTTTT.

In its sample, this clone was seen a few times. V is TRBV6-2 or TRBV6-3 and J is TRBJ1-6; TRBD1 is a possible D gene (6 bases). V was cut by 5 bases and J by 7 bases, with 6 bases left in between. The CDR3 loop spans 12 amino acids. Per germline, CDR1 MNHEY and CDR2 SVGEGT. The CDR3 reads CASSDRNSPLHF. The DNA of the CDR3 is TGTGCCAGCAGTGACAGGAATTCACCCCTCCACTTT.

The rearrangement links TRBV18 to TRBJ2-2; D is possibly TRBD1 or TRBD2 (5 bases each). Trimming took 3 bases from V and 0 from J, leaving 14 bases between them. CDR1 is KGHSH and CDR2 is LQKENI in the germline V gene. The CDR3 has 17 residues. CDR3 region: CASSPRDGKANTGELFF. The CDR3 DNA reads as TGTGCCAGCTCACCTCGGGACGGAAAAGCGAACACCGGGGAGCTGTTTTTT.

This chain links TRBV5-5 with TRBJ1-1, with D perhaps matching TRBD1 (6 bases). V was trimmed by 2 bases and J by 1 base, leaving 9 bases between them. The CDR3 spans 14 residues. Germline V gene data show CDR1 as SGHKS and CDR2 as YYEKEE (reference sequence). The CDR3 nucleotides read TGTGCCAGCAGCTTACAGGGATCGAACACTGAAGCTTTCTTT. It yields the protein CASSLQGSNTEAFF.

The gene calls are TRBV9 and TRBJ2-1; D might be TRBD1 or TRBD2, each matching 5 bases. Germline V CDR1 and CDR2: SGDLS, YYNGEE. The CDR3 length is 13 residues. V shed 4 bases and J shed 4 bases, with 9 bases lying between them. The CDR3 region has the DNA TGTGCCAGCAGCAGGGACGAGTACAATGAGCAGTTCTTC. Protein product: CASSRDEYNEQFF.